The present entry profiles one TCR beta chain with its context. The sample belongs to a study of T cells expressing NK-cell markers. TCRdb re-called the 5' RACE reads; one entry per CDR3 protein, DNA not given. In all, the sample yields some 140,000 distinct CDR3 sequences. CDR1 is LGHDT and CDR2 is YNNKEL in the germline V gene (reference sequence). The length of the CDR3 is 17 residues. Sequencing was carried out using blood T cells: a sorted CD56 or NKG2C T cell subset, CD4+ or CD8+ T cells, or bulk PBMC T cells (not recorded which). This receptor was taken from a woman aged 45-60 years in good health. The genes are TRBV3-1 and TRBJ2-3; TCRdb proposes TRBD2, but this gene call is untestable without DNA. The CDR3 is CASSQDAMLAGTDTQYF.